This TCR beta chain was recorded in a study of blood T cell repertoires in COVID-19. On the study more broadly: Sites in the United States, Italy and Spain provided acute and convalescent COVID-19 samples.

Cohort placement rested on clinical history that participants reported themselves. Trimming cost V 5 bases and J 6 bases; bases outside gene matches: 9. CDR1 and CDR2 (germline): SGHAT, FQDESV (reference sequence). The CDR3 runs 14 residues. In the source study's methods: Estimation of nucleated cell counts relied on the amplification of reference gene primers. Measured with immunoSEQ multiplex PCR; TCRdb has only the in-frame clones, and not every one. The V and J calls and clone size come from that table; D and trimming were worked out from the DNA. The data show over 300,000 clones, approximately 85% seen once.

The clonotype was recovered from a man aged 25-45 years who had recovered from COVID-19. The V call is TRBV11-1, the J call TRBJ1-2, with 7 nucleotides matching TRBD1. What was sequenced was PBMCs or T cells enriched from blood (not recorded which). In nucleotides, the CDR3 is TGTGCCAGCAGCCCAAGGCACAGGGGCGATGGCTACACCTTC. Amino acids: CASSPRHRGDGYTF.